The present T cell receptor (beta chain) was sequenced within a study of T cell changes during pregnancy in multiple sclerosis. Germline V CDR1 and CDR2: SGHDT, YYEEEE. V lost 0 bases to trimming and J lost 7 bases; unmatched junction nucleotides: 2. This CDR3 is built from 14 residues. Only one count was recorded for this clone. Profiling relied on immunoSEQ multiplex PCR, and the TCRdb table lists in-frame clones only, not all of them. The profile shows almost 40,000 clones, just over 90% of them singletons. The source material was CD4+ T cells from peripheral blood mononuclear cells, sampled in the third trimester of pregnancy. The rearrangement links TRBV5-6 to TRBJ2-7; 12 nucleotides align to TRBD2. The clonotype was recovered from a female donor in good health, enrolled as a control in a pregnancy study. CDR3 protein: CASSLVLAGGEQYF. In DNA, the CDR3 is TGTGCCAGCAGCTTGGTACTAGCGGGAGGTGAGCAGTACTTC.